This T cell receptor (beta chain) originates from a study of T cell repertoires in cytomegalovirus infection. Study in general: Peptides in the study included HLA-C-restricted and HLA-B-restricted CMV epitopes. Matching HLA type and CMV infection were both indicated by public TCR beta signatures. Study results and caveats: HLA-C-restricted CMV clonotypes gave the most frequent clonotype in two of eight donors.

This clonotype was counted a few times. Antigen specificity is unknown. TCRdb itself ran the reads through MiXCR, one entry per CDR3 protein. The sample consists of approximately 270,000 distinct CDR3 sequences, about 20% of them appearing once. V shed 4 bases and J shed 4 bases, with 8 bases lying between them. The CDR3 covers 13 residues. Per germline, CDR1 MNHNS and CDR2 SASEGT. The sequence derives from a human donor in good health (CMV status not recorded). Some clones in this sample may be carry-over from other donors' samples. Specimen: cultured PBMCs, collected from culture after CMV antigen stimulation. V and J are TRBV6-1 and TRBJ1-5, with D possibly TRBD1 on 5 matching bases. CDR3 nucleotides: TGTGCCAGCAGTGGACAGCCTAATCAGCCCCAGCATTTT. Translation: CASSGQPNQPQHF.